The 16 T cell receptor beta chains below all came from one sample that was sequenced in a study of breast tumors, draining lymph nodes, adjacent tissues. Samples came from axillary lymph nodes draining the breast cancer. TCRdb reprocessed the multiplex PCR reads via MiXCR and lists one record per CDR3 protein. The repertoire holds about 230,000 distinct CDR3 sequences, with about a third as singletons. Sequenced sample: axillary lymph node tissue. These receptor sequences come from a female donor with breast cancer. Some clones in this sample may be carry-over from other donors' samples.

V is TRBV29-1 and J is TRBJ2-1, with 8 bases fitting TRBD2. The V segment lost 8 bases and the J segment 9 bases; nucleotides outside the gene matches: 12. Germline V CDR1 and CDR2: SQVTM, ANQGSEA. This CDR3 has 13 residues. The CDR3 DNA follows: TGCAGCTTCCGGGCGGGAGGCTCATTTGAGCAGTTCTTC. Encoded protein: CSFRAGGSFEQFF.

The CDR3, as DNA: TGTGCCACCAGCAGGGGGGACAGGGGTAGTTACGAGCAGTACTTC. It encodes CATSRGDRGSYEQYF. The chain joins TRBV15 to TRBJ2-7; 10 bases match TRBD1. CDR1 and CDR2 from the germline V gene are LNHNV and YYDKDF (reference sequence). Unmatched junction bases numbered 6, after V lost 3 bases and J lost 4 bases. The CDR3 covers 15 residues.

The rearrangement links TRBV6-1 to TRBJ1-5; 10 bases align to TRBD1. Germline V gene data show CDR1 as MNHNS and CDR2 as SASEGT. With V trimmed by 5 bases and J by 5 bases, 6 bases remained unmatched. The CDR3 runs 15 residues. The CDR3 region is CASSHDRGQDQPQHF. CDR3 DNA sequence: TGTGCCAGCAGTCACGACAGGGGGCAGGATCAGCCCCAGCATTTT.

As regards this clonotype: A read error may produce the germline difference seen at one junction end. The genes are TRBV15 and TRBJ1-5, with 10 bases identical to TRBD1. Germline V CDR1 and CDR2: LNHNV, YYDKDF (reference sequence). The CDR3 covers 14 residues. The CDR3 reads CATSRTGGNQPPHF. In DNA, the CDR3 is TGTGCCACCAGCAGGACAGGGGGCAATCAGCCCCCGCATTTT. The whole variable domain, remainder taken from reference TRBV15 and TRBJ1-5, is DAMVIQNPRYQVTQFGKPVTLSCSQTLNHNVMYWYQQKSSQAPKLLFHYYDKDFNNEADTPDNFQSRRPNTSFCFLDIRSPGLGDTAMYLCATSRTGGNQPPHFGDGTRLSIL.

The rearrangement uses TRBV6-2 or TRBV6-3 and TRBJ2-1; D possibly corresponds to TRBD1 (6 bases). Germline CDR1 is MNHEY and CDR2 is SVGEGT. V was shortened by 5 bases and J by 0 bases, with 11 bases between the two germline ends. There are 15 residues in the CDR3. The DNA of the CDR3 is TGTGCCAGCAGTCACAGGGAGAGCTCCTACAATGAGCAGTTCTTC. Translation gives CASSHRESSYNEQFF.

This clonotype appeared a few times. The junction does not match germline at one end; this may be a read error. The chain combines TRBV5-1 with TRBJ2-3, with 8 bases that match TRBD2. This CDR3 is built from 14 residues. Germline V CDR1 and CDR2: SGHRS, YFSETQ. The CDR3 here is CASSPGGDTDMQYF. DNA for the CDR3: TGCGCCAGCAGCCCCGGGGGGGACACAGATATGCAGTATTTC.

Many counts were recorded for this clonotype. A junction end diverges from the germline sequence, so it may reflect a read error. The chain combines TRBV9 with TRBJ2-5; D remains unclear. Looked up from germline, CDR1 is SGDLS and CDR2 is YYNGEE. This CDR3 is 14 amino acids long. The CDR3 protein is CASSVSPWEETQSF. In DNA form, the CDR3 reads TGTGCCAGCAGCGTAAGTCCCTGGGAAGAGACCCAGTCCTTC.

This clonotype was recorded many times. The chain employs TRBV29-1 and TRBJ2-5; D may be TRBD2 (6 bases). The CDR3 is 12 amino acids. CDR1 and CDR2 (germline): SQVTM, ANQGSEA. V gave up 4 bases and J gave up 5 bases, with 11 bases separating them. The CDR3 sequence is CSVGRARETQYF. As DNA, the CDR3 is TGCAGCGTTGGGAGGGCCAGGGAGACCCAGTACTTC.

This clonotype was recorded many times. This sequence joins TRBV19 and TRBJ1-2; D unresolved. Looked up from germline, CDR1 is LNHDA and CDR2 is SQIVND (reference sequence). This CDR3 contains 15 residues. The V gene lost 4 bases and the J gene lost 8 bases, with 20 bases spanning the gap. The CDR3 DNA reads as TGTGCCAGTAGTAGTACGGGTTTCTCGGGTTTCGGCTACACCTTC. Encoded protein: CASSSTGFSGFGYTF.

This clonotype was seen a handful of times. The rearrangement joins TRBV20-1 to TRBJ1-1; tentatively, D is TRBD1 (6 bases). The V end lost 4 bases, the J end lost 8 bases, and 17 bases lay between the germline ends. The CDR3 has 13 amino acids. Germline assignment: CDR1 DFQATT and CDR2 SNEGSKA (reference sequence). The CDR3 sequence: CSATLTGSWEAFF. In nucleotides, the CDR3 is TGCAGTGCTACCTTGACAGGCAGTTGGGAAGCTTTCTTT.

This clonotype came up many times. This CDR3 reads CASSLNHPDNEQFF. In nucleotides, the CDR3 is TGTGCCAGCAGCTTAAATCACCCAGACAATGAGCAGTTCTTC. The chain has TRBV7-3 and TRBJ2-1; no clear D. Germline CDR1 SGHTA, CDR2 FQGTGA. Between the trimmed V and J ends, which lost 1 base and 5 bases, there was a span of 9 bases. The CDR3 consists of 14 residues.

Regarding this clonotype: A much more abundant neighbour one base away suggests this may be a read error. The V and J genes are TRBV2 and TRBJ1-1; D is undetermined. Germline loops: CDR1 SNHLY, CDR2 FYNNEI. CDR3 length equals 13 residues. CDR3 residues: CASSEWRSTEALF. CDR3 bases: TGTGCCAGCAGTGAGTGGAGGAGCACTGAAGCTCTCTTT. The full variable domain, completed using reference TRBV2 and TRBJ1-1, is EPEVTQTPSHQVTQMGQEVILRCVPISNHLYFYWYRQILGQKVEFLVSFYNNEISEKSEIFDDQFSVERPDGSNFTLKIRSTKLEDSAMYFCASSEWRSTEALFGQGTRLTVV.

This clonotype appeared once. The junction departs from germline at one end; a sequencing error may be responsible. V usage is TRBV11-2 and J usage is TRBJ2-1; D unclear. The CDR3 has 12 amino acids. Germline-derived CDR1 and CDR2 are SGHAT and FQNNGV. The CDR3 loop reads CASSRPTSSSLF. CDR3 DNA sequence: TGTGCCAGCAGTAGGCCCACCTCCTCGTCCCTCTTC.

Ten or more counts support this clonotype. One junction end does not reproduce the germline sequence, and a read error may be involved. This chain uses TRBV7-2 with TRBJ2-1; 7 positions match TRBD1. The length of the CDR3 is 13 residues. Germline CDR1 and CDR2: SGHTA and FQGNSA. CDR3 protein: CASSAGTASLLAF. The CDR3 bases are TGTGCCAGCAGCGCCGGGACAGCATCTCTCCTGGCCTTC.

This clonotype was recorded at least ten times. This chain uses TRBV20-1 with TRBJ1-5; 9 bases line up with TRBD1. The CDR3 sequence is 13 residues long. CDR1 DFQATT and CDR2 SNEGSKA come from the germline V gene (reference sequence). With V trimmed by 4 bases and J by 9 bases, 7 bases remained unmatched. The CDR3 DNA follows: TGCAGTGCTATTGACAGGGGGTTGGGGCCCCAGCATTTT. It encodes CSAIDRGLGPQHF.

At least ten counts were recorded for this clonotype. The chain combines TRBV5-1 with TRBJ2-7; TRBD2 matches 13 bases. CDR1 and CDR2 (germline): SGHRS, YFSETQ. V was pared by 1 base and J by 0 bases, with 1 base of the junction left unmatched. CDR3 size: 16 residues. CDR3: CASSLRTSGSSYEQYF. The CDR3 region has the DNA TGCGCCAGCAGCTTGAGGACTAGCGGGAGCTCCTACGAGCAGTACTTC.